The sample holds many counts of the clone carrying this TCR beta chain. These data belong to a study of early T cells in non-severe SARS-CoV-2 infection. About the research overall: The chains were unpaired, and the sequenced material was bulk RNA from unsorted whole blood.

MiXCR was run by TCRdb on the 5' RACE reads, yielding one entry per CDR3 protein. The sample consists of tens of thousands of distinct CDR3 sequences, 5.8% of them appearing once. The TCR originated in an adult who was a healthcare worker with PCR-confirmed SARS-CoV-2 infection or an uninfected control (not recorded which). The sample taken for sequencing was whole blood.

The CDR3: CAWSVRKDGTQHF. CDR3 coding DNA: TGTGCCTGGAGTGTACGTAAGGACGGGACCCAGCATTTT. The chain employs TRBV30 and TRBJ1-5; unclear D gene. The CDR3 consists of 13 residues. V lost 0 bases and J 11 bases, leaving 14 bases between the germline ends. CDR1 is GTSNPN and CDR2 is SVGIG in the germline V gene (reference sequence).